One and the same sample provided the 14 T cell receptor beta chains below, sequenced in a study of cytomegalovirus exposure and HLA in healthy donors (TCRdb year 2017). Preparation of the library involved the immunoSEQ multiplex PCR assay. A mixture of 60 forward primers for TCR Vbeta segments and 13 reverse primers for TCR Jbeta segments was used in the multiplex PCR. TCRdb took this table from immuneACCESS and kept in-frame rearrangements with V and J called. Such tables lack part of the clones; where checked against another copy, unresolved V genes explain under half of the gap, and the rest is unexplained. This sample has approximately 65,000 clones in its table, and almost 70% of those were observed once. 15% to 20% of the sample is in the top ten clones. The specimen was PBMCs. The receptors here all came from a man aged 35 to 55 in good health and CMV-seropositive.

This chain links TRBV5-6 with TRBJ1-5; no reliable D call. The germline CDR1 and CDR2 sequences are SGHDT and YYEEEE. This CDR3 has 15 amino acids. Trimming removed 0 bases from V and 0 bases from J, with 7 bases in between. The CDR3 DNA reads TGTGCCAGCAGCTTGGGGAGGTATAGCAATCAGCCCCAGCATTTT. This codes for CASSLGRYSNQPQHF.

A note on this clone: The junction departs from germline at one end; a sequencing error may be responsible. The rearrangement uses TRBV7-9 and TRBJ2-2; D is unresolved. The CDR3 has 12 amino acids. In germline, CDR1 is SEHNR, CDR2 FQNEAQ (reference sequence). The CDR3 protein is CSSNLNTGELFF. DNA for the CDR3: TGTTCCAGCAACCTAAACACCGGGGAGCTGTTTTTT.

The V call is TRBV4-1, the J call TRBJ2-1; 10 bases align to TRBD2. Per germline, CDR1 MGHRA and CDR2 YSYEKL. The CDR3 sequence is 14 residues long. Trimming took 2 bases from V and 9 from J; bases not matched to a gene: 4. For the CDR3, the DNA is TGCGCCAGCAGCCAACAGCGGGGGGGCGGTGAGCAGTTCTTC. It translates to CASSQQRGGGEQFF.

The chain joins TRBV21-1 to TRBJ1-1; TRBD1, the D gene given by the table, was not confirmed from the DNA. TRBV21-1 is a listed pseudogene. CDR3 size: 14 residues. The CDR3 protein is CASDGQDVNTEAFF. Here the CDR3 DNA reads TGTGCCAGCGACGGACAGGATGTGAACACTGAAGCTTTCTTT.

This chain connects TRBV5-1 to TRBJ2-2; 12 nucleotides match TRBD2. This CDR3 contains 15 residues. V shed 8 bases and J 6 bases; nucleotides not matched to a gene: 8. Germline V gene data show CDR1 as SGHRS and CDR2 as YFSETQ. CDR3 sequence reads: CASVETSGGAGELFF. CDR3 sequence (DNA): TGCGCCAGTGTTGAGACTAGCGGGGGCGCCGGGGAGCTGTTTTTT.

The chain employs TRBV6-6 and TRBJ2-3; D uncertain. Germline V gene data show CDR1 as MNHNY and CDR2 as SVGAGI (reference sequence). Trimming took off 3 bases at V and 4 bases at J, with 11 bases between the two ends. This CDR3 is built from 14 residues. Written as DNA, the CDR3 is TGTGCCAGCAGTTATGGTGCGGTTGCAGATACGCAGTATTTT. Protein sequence: CASSYGAVADTQYF.

The chain links TRBV11-3 to TRBJ2-1, with a weak D call TRBD2 (6 bases). Looked up from germline, CDR1 is SGHNT and CDR2 is YENEEA. Trimming cost V 4 bases and J 8 bases, with 9 bases left between them. There are 12 residues in the CDR3. The CDR3 protein is CASSSSVDEQFF. The CDR3 DNA reads as TGTGCCAGCAGCTCTAGCGTGGATGAGCAGTTCTTC.

The V and J genes are TRBV19 and TRBJ2-3; 8 positions agree with TRBD1. J was trimmed by 6 bases and V by 2 bases; bases with no gene match: 10. The CDR3 runs 16 residues. Germline loops: CDR1 LNHDA, CDR2 SQIVND (reference sequence). Here the CDR3 reads CASSITGQGGRDTQYF. In nucleotides, the CDR3 is TGTGCCAGTAGTATAACAGGACAGGGAGGTCGGGATACGCAGTATTTT.

The J gene is TRBJ2-1, the V gene TRBV25-1; 9 nucleotides agree with TRBD1. After removal of 7 bases from V and 5 bases from J, the junction contained 6 bases not matched to a gene. This CDR3 contains 14 residues. Germline V gene lookup returns CDR1 MGHDK and CDR2 SYGVNS. In DNA, the CDR3 is TGTGCCAGCATGAGGGACAGGGTAGACAATGAGCAGTTCTTC. Translating it yields CASMRDRVDNEQFF.

CDR3 DNA: TGTGCCAGCAGCTCAAGCGGAGGGAAAAATCAGCCCCAGCATTTT. Protein product: CASSSSGGKNQPQHF. The chain is built from TRBV7-2 and TRBJ1-5; D remains ambiguous. The CDR3 consists of 15 residues. The V end was cut by 4 bases, the J end by 4 bases, with 14 bases between. Germline V gene data show CDR1 as SGHTA and CDR2 as FQGNSA.

The chain employs TRBV5-6 and TRBJ1-5, with D possibly matching TRBD1 (6 bases). From germline, CDR1 is SGHDT and CDR2 YYEEEE. V lost 0 bases to trimming and J lost 6 bases, with 10 bases between them. The CDR3 loop spans 14 amino acids. The CDR3 spells CASSLGQGTQPQHF. The CDR3 DNA is TGTGCCAGCAGCTTGGGGCAGGGGACTCAGCCCCAGCATTTT.

J is TRBJ2-3 and V is TRBV7-9, with D perhaps TRBD2 (5 bases). Germline CDR1 reads SEHNR; CDR2 reads FQNEAQ (reference sequence). Trimming took 5 bases from V and 6 from J, leaving 9 bases between them. CDR3 size: 12 residues. The CDR3 nucleotides read TGTGCCAGCAGCACTATAGCGGATACGCAGTATTTT. As protein: CASSTIADTQYF.

In this sample, this clone turned up a few times. This sequence joins TRBV20-1 and TRBJ2-5; D is unresolved. V lost 5 bases and J lost 5, with 9 bases in between. The CDR3 consists of 11 residues. In germline, CDR1 is DFQATT, CDR2 SNEGSKA (reference sequence). The CDR3 nucleotides are TGCAGTGCTTTGTTAGAGGAGACCCAGTACTTC. It yields the protein CSALLEETQYF.

The chain carries TRBV29-1 and TRBJ1-2; 9 bases align to TRBD1. The CDR3 has 13 amino acids. Per germline, CDR1 SQVTM and CDR2 ANQGSEA. J was trimmed by 2 bases and V by 6 bases; bases with no gene match: 4. The CDR3 DNA reads TGCAGCGTACCCGGACAGGGGAACTATGGCTACACCTTC. The encoded protein is CSVPGQGNYGYTF.